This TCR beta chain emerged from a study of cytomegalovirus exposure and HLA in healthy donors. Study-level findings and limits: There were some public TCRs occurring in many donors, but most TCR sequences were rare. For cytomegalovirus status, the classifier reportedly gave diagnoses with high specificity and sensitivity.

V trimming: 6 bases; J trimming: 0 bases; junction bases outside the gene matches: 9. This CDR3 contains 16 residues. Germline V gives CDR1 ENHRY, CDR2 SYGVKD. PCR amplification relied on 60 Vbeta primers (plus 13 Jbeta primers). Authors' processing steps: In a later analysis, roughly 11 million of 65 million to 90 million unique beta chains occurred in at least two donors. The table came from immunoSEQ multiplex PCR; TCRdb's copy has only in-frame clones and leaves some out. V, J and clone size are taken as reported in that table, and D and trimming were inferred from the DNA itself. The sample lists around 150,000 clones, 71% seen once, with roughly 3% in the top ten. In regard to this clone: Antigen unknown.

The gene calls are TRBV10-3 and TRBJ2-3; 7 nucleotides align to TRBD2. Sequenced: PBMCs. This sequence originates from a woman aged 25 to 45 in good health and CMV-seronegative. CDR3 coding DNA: TGTGCCATCAGCCGCAGCGGGGTAGGAAGCACAGATACGCAGTATTTT. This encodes CAISRSGVGSTDTQYF.